The T cell receptor beta chain under discussion was sequenced for a study of beta chain features in type 1 diabetes. The study's findings and limits: An over-representation of cells with high TCR expression could result from cDNA sequencing. Shorter TCRB CDR3s, moderately but significantly so, marked every one of the four CD4+ subsets in Type 1 diabetes patients. Researchers could not determine here whether HLA type influences TCRB rearrangement.

Expressed TCRB transcripts were sequenced because the isolated RNA had all been reverse transcribed beforehand. Clones were read by immunoSEQ multiplex PCR, and TCRdb kept only the in-frame ones, dropping some. The table records around 40,000 clones, around 50% of them present only once. Points on this clone: The target antigen is unknown.

Source material: Tregs from blood. This receptor was identified in a woman aged 18-35 years in good health.

The DNA for the CDR3 is TGTGCCTGCAAGCGACTAGCGGGGGCCATAAATGAGCAGTTCTTC. It encodes CACKRLAGAINEQFF. The J gene is TRBJ2-1, the V gene TRBV30; 12 bases line up with TRBD2. CDR1 GTSNPN and CDR2 SVGIG come from the germline V gene (reference sequence). The CDR3 sequence is 15 residues long. V dropped 6 bases and J dropped 7; count of bases not matched to a gene: 10.